This T cell receptor (beta chain) was sequenced during a study of post-analysis software for immune sequencing data. Notes on the study in general: Higher frequency in patients than in controls was seen for about 5 TRBV segments, with TRBV5-6, TRBV5-1 and TRBV20-1 among them.

The CDR3 runs 17 residues. Researchers reported that TCR beta cDNA libraries carried unique molecular identifiers. Using its own MiXCR run on the PCR reads, TCRdb lists one record per CDR3 protein. Of under 900,000 distinct CDR3 sequences in the sample, approximately 50% are singletons; the top ten hold about 4.5%. As concerns this clonotype: No antigen is known for it.

Sequenced: blood. The V gene is TRBV12-3 or TRBV12-4, the J gene TRBJ2-5; TRBD2 matches at 13 bases. The J call may be incorrect, as the DNA end agrees better with TRBJ2-7. The TCR sequence derives from a girl aged 10-17 years with multiple sclerosis. The CDR3 loop is CASSKAGTSGANYEQYF. Written as DNA, the CDR3 is TGTGCCAGCAGTAAAGCCGGGACTAGCGGGGCCAACTACGAGCAGTACTTC.